Presented here are 10 T cell receptor beta chains from one specimen sequenced in a study of human T cells and chemical hapten exposure. TCRdb reanalysed the RACE reads using MiXCR and keeps one entry per CDR3 protein. The data show approximately 110,000 distinct CDR3 sequences, less than 40% seen once. This sample's time point: patch test 3, about 24 weeks after DPC sensitization. Treatment meaning: therapeutic diphenylcyclopropenone sensitization with weekly scalp DPC. Sequenced material: whole blood, taken in connection with sensitization to the hapten diphenylcyclopropenone (DPC). These receptors originate from a man in his forties with alopecia areata. Some clones in this sample may be carry-over from other donors' samples.

The chain carries TRBV5-1 and TRBJ2-5; TRBD2 matches at 8 bases. The CDR3 consists of 16 residues. Germline CDR1 is SGHRS and CDR2 is YFSETQ. J lost 1 base, V lost 5 bases, and 10 bases had no gene match. The CDR3 loop reads CASSSNSGRGQETQYF. The CDR3 DNA reads as TGCGCCAGCAGTTCCAACTCCGGGAGGGGCCAAGAGACCCAGTACTTC.

The chain carries TRBV27 and TRBJ2-7; D not resolved. Germline V CDR1 and CDR2: MNHEY, SMNVEV (reference sequence). The CDR3 runs to 15 residues. The ends were cut back, 2 bases at V and 4 bases at J, with 15 bases in the middle. CDR3 nucleotide sequence: TGTGCCAGCAGTTTAGGCGTGGGCGGTGTGTACGAGCAGTACTTC. Residues: CASSLGVGGVYEQYF.

The chain links TRBV2 to TRBJ1-4; no definite D call. CDR3 length: 13 amino acids. Germline V CDR1 and CDR2: SNHLY, FYNNEI. Trimming shortened V by 2 bases and J by 8 bases, and 9 bases separated the two germline ends. The CDR3 protein is CASSEHGDEKLFF. The CDR3 DNA follows: TGTGCCAGCAGTGAACATGGAGACGAAAAACTGTTTTTT.

In its sample, this clonotype was seen a few times. The rearrangement uses TRBV9 and TRBJ2-1; D ambiguous. The V end was cut by 1 base, the J end by 0 bases, with 5 bases between. Germline V gene data show CDR1 as SGDLS and CDR2 as YYNGEE. The CDR3 runs 14 residues. CDR3: CASSVQSSYNEQFF. The CDR3 bases are TGTGCCAGCAGCGTACAAAGCTCCTACAATGAGCAGTTCTTC.

V is TRBV12-3 or TRBV12-4 and J is TRBJ1-3; D call uncertain. Trimming removed 5 bases at V and 0 bases at J, with 11 bases between. This CDR3 comprises 15 residues. CDR3 loop: CASSPHRSSGNTIYF. The CDR3 DNA is TGTGCCAGCAGTCCTCACAGAAGCTCTGGAAACACCATATATTTT.

There are a few counts of this clonotype. V gene TRBV12-3 or TRBV12-4 combines with J gene TRBJ2-1, with 10 bases lining up with TRBD1. J was trimmed by 3 bases and V by 8 bases; bases with no gene match: 10. The CDR3 contains 16 residues. CDR3 protein: CASGDLTGGDYNEQFF. The CDR3 region has the DNA TGTGCCAGCGGAGACCTGACAGGGGGCGACTACAATGAGCAGTTCTTC.

The chain links TRBV5-1 to TRBJ1-1; 9 bases match TRBD1. J gave up 6 bases and V 4 bases, and 4 bases lay outside the gene matches. This CDR3 is built from 13 residues. Germline CDR1 and CDR2: SGHRS and YFSETQ. CDR3 sequence (DNA): TGCGCCAGCAGCCACGACAGGGGGGCTGAAGCTTTCTTT. Translated, it gives CASSHDRGAEAFF.

This clonotype was detected only a few times. The V gene is TRBV5-5, the J gene TRBJ2-7; possible D gene TRBD1, 6 bases. The CDR3 contains 14 residues. V lost 1 base, J lost 5 bases, and 13 bases lay in between. Per germline, CDR1 SGHKS and CDR2 YYEKEE (reference sequence). CDR3 nucleotide sequence: TGTGCCAGCAGCTTGCAAACAGGGACCCACGAGCAGTACGTC. Translation gives CASSLQTGTHEQYV.

This clonotype has a handful of counts. This chain links TRBV6-5 with TRBJ1-5; weak D call: TRBD1 (5 bases). V shed 5 bases and J shed 5 bases, with 16 bases lying between them. Germline values: CDR1 MNHEY, CDR2 SVGAGI. This CDR3 is built from 15 residues. The CDR3 is CASSPQGASYQPQHF. The CDR3 nucleotides are TGTGCCAGCAGTCCACAAGGGGCATCCTATCAGCCCCAGCATTTT.

The rearrangement links TRBV2 to TRBJ1-5; unclear D gene. The CDR3 sequence is 14 residues long. From germline, CDR1 is SNHLY and CDR2 FYNNEI. V gave up 5 bases and J gave up 3 bases, with 11 bases separating them. CDR3 DNA: TGTGCCAGCAGTCTTACACGGCCCAATCAGCCCCAGCATTTT. Its translation is CASSLTRPNQPQHF.